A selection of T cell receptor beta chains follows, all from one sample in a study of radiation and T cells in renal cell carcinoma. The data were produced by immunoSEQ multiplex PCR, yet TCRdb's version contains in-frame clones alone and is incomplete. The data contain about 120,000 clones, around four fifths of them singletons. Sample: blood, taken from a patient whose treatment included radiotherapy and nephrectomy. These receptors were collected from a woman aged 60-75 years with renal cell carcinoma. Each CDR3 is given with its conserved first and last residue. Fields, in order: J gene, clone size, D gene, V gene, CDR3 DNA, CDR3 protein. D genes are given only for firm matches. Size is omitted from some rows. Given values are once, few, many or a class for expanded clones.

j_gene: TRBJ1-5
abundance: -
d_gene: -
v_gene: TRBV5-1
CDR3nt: TGCGCCAGCAGCTTGGACCCGGAACGCCAGCCCCAGCATTTT
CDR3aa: CASSLDPERQPQHF

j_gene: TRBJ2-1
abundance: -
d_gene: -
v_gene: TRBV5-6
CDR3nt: TGTGCCAGCAGCCCAGGATGGAATGAGCAGTTCTTC
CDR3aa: CASSPGWNEQFF

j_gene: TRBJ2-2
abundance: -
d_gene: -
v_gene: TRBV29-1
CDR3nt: TGCAGCGTTGTACAGGGTACAATTAACACCGGGGAGCTGTTTTTT
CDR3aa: CSVVQGTINTGELFF

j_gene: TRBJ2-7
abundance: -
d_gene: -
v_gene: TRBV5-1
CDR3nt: TGCGCCAGCAGCTTGGACAAATCCCACGAGCAGTACTTC
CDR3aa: CASSLDKSHEQYF

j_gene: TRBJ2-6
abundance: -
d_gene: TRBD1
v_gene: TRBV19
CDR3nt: TGTGCCAGTAGTATAAGGACAGGCACTTCTGGGGCCAACGTCCTGACTTTC
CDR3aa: CASSIRTGTSGANVLTF

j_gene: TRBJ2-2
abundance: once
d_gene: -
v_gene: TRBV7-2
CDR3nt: TGTGCCAGCCGAGTCGGGGAGGTCGGGGAGCTGTTTTTT
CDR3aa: CASRVGEVGELFF

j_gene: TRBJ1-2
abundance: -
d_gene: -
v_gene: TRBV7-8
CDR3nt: TGTGCCAGCAGCCAAATTTTCGGCGGGACCCGCTATGGCTACACCTTC
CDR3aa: CASSQIFGGTRYGYTF

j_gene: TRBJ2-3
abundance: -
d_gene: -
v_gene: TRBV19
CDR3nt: TGTGCCAGTAGTATAACCGATACAGATACGCAGTATTTT
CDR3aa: CASSITDTDTQYF

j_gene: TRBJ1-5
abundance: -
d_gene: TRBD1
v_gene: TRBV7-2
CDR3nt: TGTGCCAGCTGGGGTGGGACAGGAAAAGGGGGCAATCAGCCCCAGCATTTT
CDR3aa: CASWGGTGKGGNQPQHF

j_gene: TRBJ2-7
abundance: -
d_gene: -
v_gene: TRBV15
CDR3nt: TGTGCCACCAGCAACCGGGACACTGGCTACGAGCAGTACTTC
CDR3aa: CATSNRDTGYEQYF

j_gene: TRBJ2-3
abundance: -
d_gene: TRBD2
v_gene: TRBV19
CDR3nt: TGTGCCAGTAGTATAAAGGCGGGGGCAGATACGCAGTATTTT
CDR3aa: CASSIKAGADTQYF

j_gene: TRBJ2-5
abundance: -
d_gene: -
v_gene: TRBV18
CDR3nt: TGTGCCAGCTCACACGATACCACGGTAGAGACCCAGTACTTC
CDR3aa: CASSHDTTVETQYF

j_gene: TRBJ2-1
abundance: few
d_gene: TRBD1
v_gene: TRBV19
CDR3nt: TGTGCCAGTAGTCTGACAGGGAATGAGCAGTTCTTC
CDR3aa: CASSLTGNEQFF

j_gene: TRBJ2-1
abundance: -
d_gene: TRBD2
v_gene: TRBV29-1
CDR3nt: TGCAGCGTTTCGCGGGGACTAGCGGGGGGCAATGAGCAGTTCTTC
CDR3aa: CSVSRGLAGGNEQFF

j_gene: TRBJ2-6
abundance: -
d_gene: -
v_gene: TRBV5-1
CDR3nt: TGCGCCAGCAGCCCCGAGTACTCTGGGGCCAACGTCCTGACTTTC
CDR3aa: CASSPEYSGANVLTF

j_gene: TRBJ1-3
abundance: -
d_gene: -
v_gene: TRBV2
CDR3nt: TGTGCCAGCACCCCCCAGGTAGCAGGAAACACCATATATTTT
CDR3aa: CASTPQVAGNTIYF

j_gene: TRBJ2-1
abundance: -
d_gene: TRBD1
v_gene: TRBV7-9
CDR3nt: TGTGCCAGCAGCCCGCCGAGACAGGGGGCGAGCAATGAGCAGTTCTTC
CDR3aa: CASSPPRQGASNEQFF

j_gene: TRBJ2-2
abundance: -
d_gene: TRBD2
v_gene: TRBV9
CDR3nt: TGTGCCAGCAGCGTAGCAGCGGGGGGGCTAACCGGGGAGCTGTTTTTT
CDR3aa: CASSVAAGGLTGELFF

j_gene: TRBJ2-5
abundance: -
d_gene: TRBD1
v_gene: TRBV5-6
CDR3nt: TGTGCCAGCAGCTTGGAGCCCCTGACAGGGGGCGGGGAGACCCAGTACTTC
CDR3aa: CASSLEPLTGGGETQYF

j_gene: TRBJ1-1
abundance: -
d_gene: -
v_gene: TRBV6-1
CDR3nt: TGTGCCAGCAGCGAGAGGGGTGAAGCTTTCTTT
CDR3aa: CASSERGEAFF

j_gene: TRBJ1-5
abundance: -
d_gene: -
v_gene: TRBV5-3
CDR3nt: TGTGCCAGAAGCTTATATATTGGGCAGGCCAAGAGGGGCAATCAGCCCCAGCATTTT
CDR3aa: CARSLYIGQAKRGNQPQHF

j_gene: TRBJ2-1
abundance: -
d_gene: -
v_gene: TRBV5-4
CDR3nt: TGTGCCAGCAGCTCTGGAGGGGGGCCAGGTGAGCAGTTCTTC
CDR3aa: CASSSGGGPGEQFF

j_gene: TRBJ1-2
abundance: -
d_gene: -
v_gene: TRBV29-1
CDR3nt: TGCAGCGTTGAAGAAGGCAGGGACTACACCTTC
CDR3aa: CSVEEGRDYTF